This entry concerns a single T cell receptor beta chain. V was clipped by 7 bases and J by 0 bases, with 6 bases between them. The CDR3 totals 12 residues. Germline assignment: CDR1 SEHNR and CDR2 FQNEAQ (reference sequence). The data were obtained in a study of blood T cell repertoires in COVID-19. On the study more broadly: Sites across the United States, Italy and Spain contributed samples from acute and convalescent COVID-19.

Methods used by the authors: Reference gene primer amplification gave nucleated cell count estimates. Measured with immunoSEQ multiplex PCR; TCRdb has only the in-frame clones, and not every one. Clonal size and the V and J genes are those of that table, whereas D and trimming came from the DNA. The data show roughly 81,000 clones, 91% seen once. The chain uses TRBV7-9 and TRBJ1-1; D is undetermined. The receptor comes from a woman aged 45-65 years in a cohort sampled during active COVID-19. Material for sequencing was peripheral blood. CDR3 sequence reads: CASTPMNTEAFF. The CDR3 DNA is TGTGCCAGCACCCCCATGAACACTGAAGCTTTCTTT. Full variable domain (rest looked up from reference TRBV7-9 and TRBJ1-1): DTGVSQNPRHKITKRGQNVTFRCDPISEHNRLYWYRQTLGQGPEFLTYFQNEAQLEKSRLLSDRFSAERPKGSFSTLEIQRTEQGDSAMYLCASTPMNTEAFFGQGTRLTVV.